This T cell receptor (beta chain) was retrieved from a study of metastatic and nonmetastatic thyroid tumors. The overall study: Repertoires were compared across blood and tumor or nodule tissue from malignant and benign thyroid patients. Overall study results and limits: Versus benign nodules, malignant thyroid tumors reportedly had significantly higher TCR beta diversity, in blood and tumor.

TCRdb re-called clones via MiXCR from the PCR reads. The data contain about 49,000 clones, roughly 20% of them singletons. Patients were all untreated before their thyroid surgery. A word on this clone: Its specificity is not known.

Source material: blood. This TCR was sampled from a female donor with papillary thyroid cancer or a benign thyroid nodule (not recorded which). Some clones in this sample may be carry-over from other donors' samples.

The CDR3 coding sequence is TGTGCCAGCAGTTACGGGGGTCAGTGGGTCGGGGAGCTGTTTTTT. Amino acids: CASSYGGQWVGELFF. The chain recombines TRBV6-5 with TRBJ2-2; either TRBD1 or TRBD2 may supply D (5 bases each). Germline V CDR1 and CDR2: MNHEY, SVGAGI. The CDR3 is made up of 15 amino acids. V was cut by 2 bases and J by 7 bases, with 14 bases left in between.